The T cell receptor (beta chain) described here comes from a study of cytomegalovirus exposure and HLA in healthy donors. PCR was performed using 60 Vbeta and 13 Jbeta primers. Repertoires were generated with immunoSEQ multiplex PCR, while TCRdb's copy carries only in-frame clones and drops some. The sample includes more than 150,000 clones, 75% to 85% of them seen just once. The origin of this receptor is a woman aged 18 to 35 in good health and CMV-seropositive. Sequences were obtained from PBMCs.

As DNA, the CDR3 is TGTGCCAGAGCTATAACCAACACTGAAGCTTTCTTT. Residues: CARAITNTEAFF. V is TRBV30 and J is TRBJ1-1; D not certain. From germline, CDR1 is GTSNPN and CDR2 SVGIG (reference sequence). The CDR3 spans 12 residues. V dropped 8 bases and J dropped 2 bases, with 12 bases sitting between them.